The 19 T cell receptor beta chains presented below share a single source sample, sequenced in a study of blood T cell repertoires in COVID-19. Assay used: immunoSEQ multiplex PCR; TCRdb lists only in-frame clones, some missing. The table lists under 100,000 clones, over 70% of them singletons. Sequencing was performed on peripheral blood. Receptors originate from a woman in her thirties or forties with active or convalescent COVID-19.

This clone is a singleton in its sample. At one of its ends the junction is not consistent with the germline gene, which may arise from a read error. The chain has TRBV7-3 and TRBJ2-6; D is unresolved. CDR3 length: 12 amino acids. Germline V lookup: CDR1 SGHTA, CDR2 FQGTGA. The CDR3 DNA sequence: TGTGCCGGCAGCAAGCAGCCGGGCGTCCTGACTTTC. Translated, it gives CAGSKQPGVLTF.

This chain uses TRBV11-3 with TRBJ1-1; the match to TRBD1 covers 7 bases. Unmatched junction bases numbered 10, after V lost 4 bases and J lost 2 bases. The germline V gene encodes CDR1 SGHNT and CDR2 YENEEA. This CDR3 contains 16 residues. CDR3 nucleotide sequence: TGTGCCAGCAGCTCCCCCAACAGGGGAGGAAACACTGAAGCTTTCTTT. Translating it yields CASSSPNRGGNTEAFF.

This chain links TRBV6-6 with TRBJ2-7, with D perhaps matching TRBD1 (5 bases). V lost 2 bases to trimming and J lost 2 bases, with 7 bases between them. Germline CDR1 and CDR2: MNHNY and SVGAGI (reference sequence). The CDR3 has 13 amino acids. The CDR3 nucleotides read TGTGCCAGCAGTTACCAGGGCCCCTACGAGCAGTACTTC. Protein: CASSYQGPYEQYF.

The chain couples TRBV5-5 to TRBJ2-7; D may be TRBD2 (5 bases). V lost 0 bases to trimming and J lost 3 bases, with 13 bases between them. There are 15 residues in the CDR3. Germline-derived CDR1 and CDR2 are SGHKS and YYEKEE (reference sequence). The CDR3 nucleotides are TGTGCCAGCAGCTTGGGTCCGGGATTGGGCTACGAGCAGTACTTC. Translated, it gives CASSLGPGLGYEQYF.

The chain carries TRBV19 and TRBJ1-1; the D gene is possibly TRBD1 (6 bases). V was pared by 7 bases and J by 6 bases, with 27 bases between. Germline lookup yields CDR1 LNHDA and CDR2 SQIVND (reference sequence). The CDR3 loop spans 17 amino acids. The CDR3 reads CASTNGRTSLKGAEAFF. The CDR3 region has the DNA TGTGCCAGTACCAATGGACGAACCTCGCTCAAGGGGGCTGAAGCTTTCTTT. Combining the CDR3 with reference TRBV19 and TRBJ1-1 gives the whole variable domain DGGITQSPKYLFRKEGQNVTLSCEQNLNHDAMYWYRQDPGQGLRLIYYSQIVNDFQKGDIAEGYSVSREKKESFPLTVTSAQKNPTAFYLCASTNGRTSLKGAEAFFGQGTRLTVV.

The genes are TRBV7-9 and TRBJ2-5; D perhaps matches TRBD2 (6 bases). The ends were cut back, 6 bases at V and 4 bases at J, with 9 bases in the middle. The CDR3 covers 12 residues. Germline CDR1 SEHNR, CDR2 FQNEAQ (reference sequence). CDR3 DNA sequence: TGTGCCAGCAGACTTAGCGGAGAGACCCAGTACTTC. The encoded protein is CASRLSGETQYF.

This clone is a singleton in its sample. The chain combines TRBV10-3 with TRBJ2-4; 7 nucleotides line up with TRBD1. Per the germline V gene, CDR1 is ENHRY and CDR2 is SYGVKD. V dropped 0 bases and J dropped 0; count of bases not matched to a gene: 5. The CDR3 sequence is 17 residues long. This chain's CDR3 is CAISESGTVLAKNIQYF. The CDR3 nucleotides read TGTGCCATCAGTGAGTCAGGGACAGTTCTAGCCAAAAACATTCAGTACTTC.

The CDR3 spells CASSPAGPRTPLRDTEAFF. The DNA for the CDR3 is TGTGCCAGCTCACCAGCCGGGCCCAGGACACCCCTTCGGGACACTGAAGCTTTCTTT. This rearrangement joins TRBV18 to TRBJ1-1, with a possible D match to TRBD1 (5 bases). The CDR3 extends over 19 amino acids. V lost 2 bases to trimming and J lost 3 bases, with 25 bases between them. CDR1 is KGHSH and CDR2 is LQKENI in the germline V gene.

There are a few counts of this clone. The chain recombines TRBV6-5 with TRBJ2-2; a possible D gene is TRBD1 (6 bases). The germline gives CDR1 MNHEY, CDR2 SVGAGI. The CDR3 sequence is 14 residues long. Trimming took 7 bases from V and 1 from J, leaving 10 bases between them. The CDR3 here is CASIKGVNTGELFF. In DNA, the CDR3 is TGTGCCAGCATAAAGGGGGTGAACACCGGGGAGCTGTTTTTT.

V is TRBV29-1 and J is TRBJ2-1; perhaps TRBD1 as D (5 bases). The germline V gene encodes CDR1 SQVTM and CDR2 ANQGSEA. The CDR3 runs to 11 residues. V was shortened by 5 bases and J by 6 bases, with 8 bases between the two germline ends. This CDR3 reads CSVIRVNEQFF. The CDR3 DNA reads TGCAGCGTTATCAGGGTCAATGAGCAGTTCTTC.

The V and J genes are TRBV7-8 and TRBJ2-5; possibly TRBD2 for D (5 bases). Germline CDR1 and CDR2: SGHVS and FQNEAQ. The V end lost 1 base, the J end lost 5 bases, and 11 bases lay between the germline ends. The length of the CDR3 is 14 residues. CDR3 bases: TGTGCCAGCAGCTTAGATTTAGGGAGTGAGACCCAGTACTTC. Its protein product is CASSLDLGSETQYF.

This chain uses TRBV28 with TRBJ2-7, with TRBD2 matching 10 bases. The germline CDR1 and CDR2 sequences are MDHEN and SYDVKM. The V gene end was trimmed by 2 bases and the J gene end by 2 bases; junction bases not matched to a gene: 3. CDR3 length: 15 amino acids. The DNA of the CDR3 is TGTGCCAGCAGTTTACGGGGACTAGCGACCTACGAGCAGTACTTC. This gives the protein CASSLRGLATYEQYF. Based on the CDR3 plus reference TRBV28 and TRBJ2-7, the full variable domain is DVKVTQSSRYLVKRTGEKVFLECVQDMDHENMFWYRQDPGLGLRLIYFSYDVKMKEKGDIPEGYSVSREKKERFSLILESASTNQTSMYLCASSLRGLATYEQYFGPGTRLTVT.

The chain joins TRBV6-5 to TRBJ2-5; maybe TRBD2 (6 bases). Trimming stripped 2 bases from V and 3 bases from J, with 16 bases between. The CDR3 is 16 amino acids. Germline CDR1 is MNHEY and CDR2 is SVGAGI. CDR3 in amino acids: CASSYLGLAPKETQYF. The CDR3 nucleotides read TGTGCCAGCAGTTACCTGGGCCTAGCGCCAAAAGAGACCCAGTACTTC.

This clone was counted a single time. The J gene is TRBJ1-1, the V gene TRBV4-3; D is undetermined. The germline V gene has CDR1 LGHNA and CDR2 YSLEER. The CDR3 is 15 amino acids. Trimming stripped 0 bases from V and 3 bases from J, with 11 bases between. Written as DNA, the CDR3 is TGCGCCAGCAGCCAAGATTCTGGGCGGGACACTGAAGCTTTCTTT. It encodes CASSQDSGRDTEAFF.

The J gene is TRBJ1-4, the V gene TRBV5-1, with a weak D call TRBD1 (6 bases). CDR1 is SGHRS, CDR2 YFSETQ, per germline. The CDR3 loop spans 16 amino acids. V was trimmed by 1 base and J by 8 bases, leaving 18 bases between them. The CDR3 sequence is CASSLWGSGVGEKLFF. The CDR3 DNA is TGCGCCAGCAGCTTGTGGGGGTCAGGGGTAGGCGAAAAACTGTTTTTT. The entire variable domain, with the rest obtained from reference TRBV5-1 and TRBJ1-4, is as follows: KAGVTQTPRYLIKTRGQQVTLSCSPISGHRSVSWYQQTPGQGLQFLFEYFSETQRNKGNFPGRFSGRQFSNSRSEMNVSTLELGDSALYLCASSLWGSGVGEKLFFGSGTQLSVL.

The chain has TRBV7-6 and TRBJ2-5; 8 positions agree with TRBD2. The CDR3 sequence is 14 residues long. J gave up 5 bases and V 5 bases, and 7 bases lay outside the gene matches. CDR1 and CDR2 (germline): SGHVS, FNYEAQ. Here the CDR3 DNA reads TGTGCCAGCAGCCCGGGGGGGGCACGGGAGACCCAGTACTTC. Amino acids: CASSPGGARETQYF.

The chain combines TRBV12-3 or TRBV12-4 with TRBJ2-5, with a weak D call TRBD1 (5 bases). The CDR3 is 13 residues long. Trimming shortened V by 3 bases and J by 5 bases, and 10 bases separated the two germline ends. CDR3 nucleotides: TGTGCCAGCAGTTTCGGACACGGTGAGACCCAGTACTTC. Protein product: CASSFGHGETQYF.

This clone was seen a single time. The chain couples TRBV11-3 to TRBJ2-7, with D unclear. The V and J ends lost 5 bases and 0 bases respectively, with 11 bases between them. The CDR3 contains 14 residues. CDR1 and CDR2 (germline): SGHNT, YENEEA. The CDR3 bases are TGTGCCAGCAGCCCACGACACCCCTCCTACGAGCAGTACTTC. It encodes CASSPRHPSYEQYF.

This rearrangement joins TRBV6-1 to TRBJ1-2; maybe TRBD1 (6 bases). CDR3 length: 16 residues. The V end lost 2 bases, the J end lost 3 bases, and 16 bases lay between the germline ends. The germline V gene has CDR1 MNHNS and CDR2 SASEGT. The CDR3 nucleotides are TGTGCCAGCAGTGAATTCACTGGGGGCAATTACTATGGCTACACCTTC. Protein sequence: CASSEFTGGNYYGYTF.